This TCR beta chain was retrieved from a study of blood T cell repertoires in COVID-19. About the research overall: There were acute and convalescent COVID-19 samples, and they came from the United States, Italy and Spain.

CDR3 length: 13 residues. J was trimmed by 4 bases and V by 5 bases; bases with no gene match: 4. The table came from immunoSEQ multiplex PCR; TCRdb's copy has only in-frame clones and leaves some out. The sample lists roughly 180,000 clones; less than 90% were seen once. The V gene is TRBV12-3 or TRBV12-4, the J gene TRBJ2-7, with 8 bases fitting TRBD1. Sequenced: peripheral blood. This TCR was recovered from a man between 65 and 79 years old with active or convalescent COVID-19. In DNA form, the CDR3 reads TGTGCCAGCAGTATCGGACAGGGTTACGAGCAGTACTTC. Translated, it gives CASSIGQGYEQYF.